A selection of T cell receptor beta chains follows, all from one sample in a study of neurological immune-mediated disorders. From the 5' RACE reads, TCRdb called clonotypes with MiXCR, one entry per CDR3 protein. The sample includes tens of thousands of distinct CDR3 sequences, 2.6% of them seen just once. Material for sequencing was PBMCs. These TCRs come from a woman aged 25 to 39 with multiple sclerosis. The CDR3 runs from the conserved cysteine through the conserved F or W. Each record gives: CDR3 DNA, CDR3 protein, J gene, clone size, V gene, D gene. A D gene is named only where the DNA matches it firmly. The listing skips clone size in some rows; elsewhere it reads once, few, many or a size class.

CDR3nt: TGTGCCAGCAGACCAGACGGGAGCTCCTACAATGAGCAGTTCTTC; CDR3aa: CASRPDGSSYNEQFF; j_gene: TRBJ2-1; abundance: -; v_gene: TRBV12-3/TRBV12-4; d_gene: -
CDR3nt: TGCAGCGTCGGACAGGGTGACTATGGCTACACCTTC; CDR3aa: CSVGQGDYGYTF; j_gene: TRBJ1-2; abundance: -; v_gene: TRBV29-1; d_gene: TRBD1
CDR3nt: TGTGCCAGCTCACCGGCGGGAGGCACAGATACGCAGTATTTT; CDR3aa: CASSPAGGTDTQYF; j_gene: TRBJ2-3; abundance: many; v_gene: TRBV18; d_gene: TRBD2
CDR3nt: TGTGCCAGCAGCTTAGGCCTCCGGGACATATCTAACTATGGCTACACCTTC; CDR3aa: CASSLGLRDISNYGYTF; j_gene: TRBJ1-2; abundance: many; v_gene: TRBV7-9; d_gene: -
CDR3nt: TGTGCCACCAGTGATCCCCCCGGACAGGGGTACGAGCAGTACTTC; CDR3aa: CATSDPPGQGYEQYF; j_gene: TRBJ2-7; abundance: many; v_gene: TRBV24-1; d_gene: TRBD1
CDR3nt: TGCGCCAGCAGCGCGTCCCGAAGCAACACCGGGGAGCTGTTTTTT; CDR3aa: CASSASRSNTGELFF; j_gene: TRBJ2-2; abundance: many; v_gene: TRBV5-1; d_gene: -
CDR3nt: TGTGCCAGCAGCATGGACCAGAAACGTTACAATGAGCAGTTCTTC; CDR3aa: CASSMDQKRYNEQFF; j_gene: TRBJ2-1; abundance: many; v_gene: TRBV5-5; d_gene: -
CDR3nt: TGTGCCATAAAGACAGGGGACATGAACACTGAAGCTTTCTTT; CDR3aa: CAIKTGDMNTEAFF; j_gene: TRBJ1-1; abundance: many; v_gene: TRBV19; d_gene: TRBD1
CDR3nt: TGTGCCAGCAGCCTGGGACTAGCGGGAGGTGTCTCCAAAAACATTCAGTACTTC; CDR3aa: CASSLGLAGGVSKNIQYF; j_gene: TRBJ2-4; abundance: many; v_gene: TRBV7-6; d_gene: TRBD2
CDR3nt: TGCAGTGCTAACCCTGACAGGGACAATGAGCAGTTCTTC; CDR3aa: CSANPDRDNEQFF; j_gene: TRBJ2-1; abundance: many; v_gene: TRBV20-1; d_gene: TRBD1
CDR3nt: TGTGCCAGCAGCTTAGCAGGGACTAGCAACGAGCAGTACTTC; CDR3aa: CASSLAGTSNEQYF; j_gene: TRBJ2-7; abundance: many; v_gene: TRBV7-8; d_gene: TRBD2
CDR3nt: TGTGCCACCAGTAATTTTGGCAACACTGAAGCTTTCTTT; CDR3aa: CATSNFGNTEAFF; j_gene: TRBJ1-1; abundance: many; v_gene: TRBV24-1; d_gene: -
CDR3nt: TGTGCCACCAGTGCCGCTTCCGGAGGGGGCTACACCTTC; CDR3aa: CATSAASGGGYTF; j_gene: TRBJ1-2; abundance: many; v_gene: TRBV24-1; d_gene: -
CDR3nt: TGCGCCAGCAGCATGAGGGCTAGCGGCCTATGGAATGAGCAGTTCTTC; CDR3aa: CASSMRASGLWNEQFF; j_gene: TRBJ2-1; abundance: many; v_gene: TRBV5-1; d_gene: TRBD2
CDR3nt: TGTGCCAGCAGCTCCCCGCGGAATGAGCAGTTCTTC; CDR3aa: CASSSPRNEQFF; j_gene: TRBJ2-1; abundance: many; v_gene: TRBV5-5; d_gene: -
CDR3nt: TGTGCCAGCAGCTTAGTTTTCGGGGGAAGCACAGATACGCAGTATTTT; CDR3aa: CASSLVFGGSTDTQYF; j_gene: TRBJ2-3; abundance: many; v_gene: TRBV7-8; d_gene: -
CDR3nt: TGTGCCATCAGTGAGTTGGGACAGCAAGAGACCCAGTACTTC; CDR3aa: CAISELGQQETQYF; j_gene: TRBJ2-5; abundance: -; v_gene: TRBV10-3; d_gene: TRBD1
CDR3nt: TGTGCCAGCAGCCGCCTGAGGACACCCGGGGAGCTGTTTTTT; CDR3aa: CASSRLRTPGELFF; j_gene: TRBJ2-2; abundance: many; v_gene: TRBV13; d_gene: -
CDR3nt: TGCGCCAGCAGCTTGGGTTCTCACCCAAACTACGAGCAGTACTTC; CDR3aa: CASSLGSHPNYEQYF; j_gene: TRBJ2-7; abundance: many; v_gene: TRBV5-1; d_gene: -
CDR3nt: TGTGCCACCGGGGCCCCCCCCTACAATGAGCAGTTCTTC; CDR3aa: CATGAPPYNEQFF; j_gene: TRBJ2-1; abundance: many; v_gene: TRBV10-3; d_gene: -
CDR3nt: TGTGCCAGCAGCCCAGTGGGGTACACTGAAGCTTTCTTT; CDR3aa: CASSPVGYTEAFF; j_gene: TRBJ1-1; abundance: -; v_gene: TRBV14; d_gene: -
CDR3nt: TGCGCAACGACAGGGGGCTCTGGTAATGAAAAACTGTTTTTT; CDR3aa: CATTGGSGNEKLFF; j_gene: TRBJ1-4; abundance: many; v_gene: TRBV20-1; d_gene: TRBD1
CDR3nt: TGTGCCAGCAGTTCAACCCGGTCGGCCTACAATGAGCAGTTCTTC; CDR3aa: CASSSTRSAYNEQFF; j_gene: TRBJ2-1; abundance: many; v_gene: TRBV28; d_gene: -
CDR3nt: TGTGCCAGCAGCTTAGGTGATCACCGTCAAGAGACCCAGTACTTC; CDR3aa: CASSLGDHRQETQYF; j_gene: TRBJ2-5; abundance: many; v_gene: TRBV7-9; d_gene: -
CDR3nt: TGCAGCGTTGAAGACGTATCGGGGAGGCGCGAAGATACGCAGTATTTT; CDR3aa: CSVEDVSGRREDTQYF; j_gene: TRBJ2-3; abundance: many; v_gene: TRBV29-1; d_gene: -
CDR3nt: TGTGCCAGCAGCCCGACTAGAGGGGAAGAGACCCAGTACTTC; CDR3aa: CASSPTRGEETQYF; j_gene: TRBJ2-5; abundance: many; v_gene: TRBV12-3/TRBV12-4; d_gene: -
CDR3nt: TGCAGTGCTAGAGATGCCACTAGCAAGGAGACCCAGTACTTC; CDR3aa: CSARDATSKETQYF; j_gene: TRBJ2-5; abundance: many; v_gene: TRBV20-1; d_gene: -
CDR3nt: TGTGCCAGCAGTTTAGTGGACCCGGGGAATGAGCAGTTCTTC; CDR3aa: CASSLVDPGNEQFF; j_gene: TRBJ2-1; abundance: many; v_gene: TRBV7-2; d_gene: -